A single sample gave rise to the 31 T cell receptor beta chains below, sequenced in a study of blood T cells in healthy people across ages (dated by TCRdb to between 2014 and 2017). The library was generated by 5' RACE. These reads were obtained on an Illumina HiSeq 2500. A second PCR of about 6 to 12 cycles was run with a J-beta primer mix and a sample-barcoded 5' primer. TCRdb cleaned the public reads at Q25 with fastp, built clones with MiXCR and kept in-frame beta chains. Entries that share a CDR3 protein sequence are merged under the most common genes and DNA. This sample has about a million distinct CDR3 sequences in its table, and 45% to 50% of those were observed once. Of the sample, roughly 13% falls within the top ten clones. Sequencing input: blood. The source is a man aged 25 to 40 in good health.

This clonotype was observed at least ten times. J is TRBJ2-5 and V is TRBV11-3, with D unclear. The V end was cut by 1 base, the J end by 4 bases, with 10 bases between. The CDR3 runs to 14 residues. Germline V lookup: CDR1 SGHNT, CDR2 YENEEA. In DNA, the CDR3 is TGTGCCAGCAGCTTAGCACGAAACGGAGAGACCCAGTACTTC. This codes for CASSLARNGETQYF.

This clonotype has just a few counts. V gene TRBV5-6 combines with J gene TRBJ1-1; tentative D call: TRBD1 (6 bases). The CDR3 is made up of 13 amino acids. V was clipped by 0 bases and J by 3 bases, with 6 bases between them. Germline V gene data show CDR1 as SGHDT and CDR2 as YYEEEE. As DNA, the CDR3 is TGTGCCAGCAGCTTGGGACAGGACACTGAAGCTTTCTTT. It is translated as CASSLGQDTEAFF.

In the case of this clonotype: This could be a read error, since a much larger clone is one nucleotide away. The chain recombines TRBV29-1 with TRBJ2-1, with D perhaps being TRBD1 or TRBD2 (5 bases each). Germline values: CDR1 SQVTM, CDR2 ANQGSEA. CDR3 length: 11 amino acids. The CDR3 DNA is TGCAACGTAGACTCACTAGGGGCTCAGTTCTTC. This encodes CNVDSLGAQFF.

This clonotype was seen only a few times. The J gene is TRBJ1-2, the V gene TRBV5-6; D not resolved. The CDR3 consists of 13 residues. V was cut by 1 base and J by 6 bases, with 10 bases left in between. Germline V lookup: CDR1 SGHDT, CDR2 YYEEEE. The CDR3 spells CASSLRIPNGYTF. CDR3 DNA: TGTGCCAGCAGCTTGCGCATCCCTAATGGCTACACCTTC.

This clonotype has just a few counts. The rearrangement uses TRBV2 and TRBJ2-3, with 11 bases identical to TRBD2. The J segment lost 5 bases and the V segment lost 5 bases, leaving 3 bases of the junction unmatched. The CDR3 consists of 14 residues. The germline V gene encodes CDR1 SNHLY and CDR2 FYNNEI. The CDR3 here is CASSQLAGGDTQYF. CDR3 DNA sequence: TGTGCCAGCAGTCAGCTAGCGGGGGGAGATACGCAGTATTTT.

V gene TRBV9 combines with J gene TRBJ2-2; 11 positions match TRBD2. V gave up 0 bases and J gave up 0 bases; unmatched junction bases: 4. This CDR3 has 18 residues. Germline-derived CDR1 and CDR2 are SGDLS and YYNGEE. CDR3 DNA: TGTGCCAGCAGCGTAGATCCTAGCGGGGGGCCGAACACCGGGGAGCTGTTTTTT. This sequence encodes CASSVDPSGGPNTGELFF.

The rearrangement links TRBV30 to TRBJ2-3; a possible D gene is TRBD2 (6 bases). This CDR3 has 15 amino acids. The germline V and J ends were trimmed by 0 bases and 4 bases, with 14 bases remaining between them. In germline, CDR1 is GTSNPN, CDR2 SVGIG (reference sequence). CDR3 DNA sequence: TGTGCCTGGAGTGTCGGGACTCACCTTCCAGATACGCAGTATTTT. Its protein product is CAWSVGTHLPDTQYF.

The chain recombines TRBV19 with TRBJ2-3; 10 bases match TRBD2. This CDR3 spans 16 amino acids. CDR1 LNHDA and CDR2 SQIVND come from the germline V gene (reference sequence). V dropped 5 bases and J dropped 2; count of bases not matched to a gene: 7. DNA for the CDR3: TGTGCCAGTAGTGTCACTAGCGGGGACTACACAGATACGCAGTATTTT. This encodes CASSVTSGDYTDTQYF. Filled out from reference TRBV19 and TRBJ2-3, the complete variable domain reads DGGITQSPKYLFRKEGQNVTLSCEQNLNHDAMYWYRQDPGQGLRLIYYSQIVNDFQKGDIAEGYSVSREKKESFPLTVTSAQKNPTAFYLCASSVTSGDYTDTQYFGPGTRLTVL.

The chain is built from TRBV5-1 and TRBJ2-1; TRBD2 agrees at 13 bases. The CDR3 spans 15 residues. Trimming at V came to 3 bases and at J to 5 bases, leaving 2 bases not matched to a gene. Germline V gene sequence: CDR1 SGHRS, CDR2 YFSETQ. The CDR3 bases are TGCGCCAGCAGCTCGGGACTAGCGGGGAACAATGAGCAGTTCTTC. This gives the protein CASSSGLAGNNEQFF.

This rearrangement joins TRBV30 to TRBJ1-2; 7 nucleotides agree with TRBD1. Germline V gives CDR1 GTSNPN, CDR2 SVGIG (reference sequence). The CDR3 loop spans 12 amino acids. V was clipped by 7 bases and J by 3 bases; unmatched bases: 5. The DNA of the CDR3 is TGTGCCTCCGTGGGGACAGACTATGGCTACACCTTC. Translating it yields CASVGTDYGYTF.

This clonotype was seen more than once but under ten times. The chain recombines TRBV7-2 with TRBJ1-6; D may be TRBD1 (5 bases). The V end lost 1 base, the J end lost 10 bases, and 14 bases lay between the germline ends. Germline CDR1 SGHTA, CDR2 FQGNSA. CDR3 length equals 15 residues. CDR3 sequence: CASSLGQGDGSPLHF. CDR3 sequence (DNA): TGTGCCAGCAGCTTAGGGCAGGGTGACGGCTCACCCCTCCACTTT.

V and J are TRBV30 and TRBJ2-3; 7 bases match TRBD2. CDR3 length: 15 residues. Per the germline V gene, CDR1 is GTSNPN and CDR2 is SVGIG (reference sequence). V dropped 2 bases and J dropped 3; count of bases not matched to a gene: 8. The CDR3: CAWSIPTSRTDTQYF. CDR3 in DNA: TGTGCCTGGAGTATCCCGACTAGCCGTACAGATACGCAGTATTTT.

This clonotype was observed a few times. DNA of the CDR3: TGTGCCAGCAGGGTCCACTACGAGCAGTACTTC. Encoded protein: CASRVHYEQYF. The chain couples TRBV28 to TRBJ2-7; D is undetermined. Germline V CDR1 and CDR2: MDHEN, SYDVKM. The CDR3 extends over 11 amino acids. Trimming cost V 6 bases and J 3 bases, with 6 bases left between them. The complete variable domain, with remaining parts taken from reference TRBV28 and TRBJ2-7, reads DVKVTQSSRYLVKRTGEKVFLECVQDMDHENMFWYRQDPGLGLRLIYFSYDVKMKEKGDIPEGYSVSREKKERFSLILESASTNQTSMYLCASRVHYEQYFGPGTRLTVT.

The chain links TRBV28 to TRBJ2-2; D not certain. The V gene lost 3 bases and the J gene lost 6 bases, with 11 bases spanning the gap. The CDR3 totals 14 residues. The germline V gene encodes CDR1 MDHEN and CDR2 SYDVKM. CDR3 amino acids: CASSFVGKAGELFF. The CDR3 bases are TGTGCCAGCAGTTTCGTAGGGAAGGCCGGGGAGCTGTTTTTT.

This clonotype showed up many times. The gene calls are TRBV7-2 and TRBJ1-2; D is unclear. This CDR3 contains 12 residues. Per germline, CDR1 SGHTA and CDR2 FQGNSA. The V gene lost 5 bases and the J gene lost 5 bases, with 9 bases spanning the gap. The CDR3 DNA reads as TGTGCCAGCAGCGCTGATCGTTATGGCTACACCTTC. Amino acids: CASSADRYGYTF.

This clonotype was found a few times. The chain links TRBV7-2 to TRBJ2-1; the D gene is possibly TRBD1 (6 bases). There are 16 residues in the CDR3. Germline-derived CDR1 and CDR2 are SGHTA and FQGNSA. V shed 2 bases and J shed 5 bases, with 16 bases lying between them. The chain's CDR3 is CASSLPRTDTHNEQFF. For the CDR3, the DNA is TGTGCCAGCAGCTTACCTCGGACAGATACCCACAATGAGCAGTTCTTC.

This clonotype was picked up one time. The rearrangement links TRBV5-1 to TRBJ1-2; no firm D call. The CDR3 runs to 12 residues. Germline V CDR1 and CDR2: SGHRS, YFSETQ. Between the trimmed V and J ends, which lost 0 bases and 7 bases, there was a span of 7 bases. The CDR3 DNA follows: TGCGCCAGCAGCTTGGAAAGGAGTGGCTACACCTTC. Translated, it gives CASSLERSGYTF.

In nucleotides, the CDR3 is TGTGCCAGCACCATAACCGGGACTAGGAAGTTCTTC. Protein sequence: CASTITGTRKFF. The chain recombines TRBV12-3 or TRBV12-4 with TRBJ2-1; 8 bases agree with TRBD2. CDR3 length equals 12 residues. V shed 7 bases and J 14 bases; nucleotides not matched to a gene: 10.

This clonotype occurred many times. This chain uses TRBV6-5 with TRBJ1-6; D is ambiguous. The CDR3 extends over 12 amino acids. Germline V gives CDR1 MNHEY, CDR2 SVGAGI. V gave up 3 bases and J gave up 13 bases, with 10 bases separating them. The CDR3 protein is CASSYLFGPLHF. The CDR3 DNA reads as TGTGCCAGCAGTTATCTATTCGGCCCCCTCCACTTT.

This chain joins TRBV12-3 or TRBV12-4 and TRBJ1-2; D remains unclear. Between the trimmed V and J ends, which lost 1 base and 8 bases, there was a span of 11 bases. The length of the CDR3 is 13 residues. CDR3 coding DNA: TGTGCCAGCAGTTTAGGAAGTGGTGCCGGCTACACCTTC. Translation: CASSLGSGAGYTF.

The chain uses TRBV5-4 and TRBJ2-3; maybe TRBD2 (6 bases). The CDR3 loop spans 16 amino acids. The V end was cut by 4 bases, the J end by 2 bases, with 17 bases between. CDR1 and CDR2 from the germline V gene are SGHNT and YYREEE (reference sequence). The CDR3 nucleotides read TGTGCCAGCAGCCTCGGCCAGCGGGTCTCCACAGATACGCAGTATTTT. This encodes CASSLGQRVSTDTQYF.

This clonotype was observed a handful of times. The rearrangement joins TRBV19 to TRBJ2-7, with 8 bases aligning to TRBD1. This CDR3 spans 16 amino acids. The V gene's germline CDR1 is LNHDA and CDR2 SQIVND (reference sequence). Trimming cost V 4 bases and J 0 bases; bases outside gene matches: 8. The CDR3 coding sequence is TGTGCCAGTAGTACCTACGGACAGGGCAGCTCCTACGAGCAGTACTTC. Translation gives CASSTYGQGSSYEQYF.

This clonotype was detected many times. The chain uses TRBV30 and TRBJ2-7; 7 bases are a match to TRBD2. Germline-derived CDR1 and CDR2 are GTSNPN and SVGIG (reference sequence). J gave up 3 bases and V 2 bases, and 4 bases lay outside the gene matches. This CDR3 spans 13 amino acids. The DNA of the CDR3 is TGTGCCTGGAGTTTGGGGGGGGTCTACGAGCAGTACTTC. It is translated as CAWSLGGVYEQYF.

The CDR3 loop reads CASSYGTGGSETQYF. The CDR3 DNA sequence: TGTGCCAGCAGTTACGGGACAGGGGGCAGCGAGACCCAGTACTTC. The chain links TRBV6-5 to TRBJ2-5, with 12 bases fitting TRBD1. Germline trimming cut 2 bases from V and 5 bases from J; bases unmatched to any gene: 3. The CDR3 loop spans 15 amino acids. The germline V gene encodes CDR1 MNHEY and CDR2 SVGAGI.

The chain carries TRBV7-9 and TRBJ2-1, with a tentative D call TRBD2 (5 bases). The CDR3 totals 15 residues. From germline, CDR1 is SEHNR and CDR2 FQNEAQ (reference sequence). Trimming removed 1 base from V and 2 bases from J, with 9 bases in between. CDR3 DNA sequence: TGTGCCAGCAGCTTAGTCGAGGGCCCCTACAATGAGCAGTTCTTC. It yields the protein CASSLVEGPYNEQFF.

The J gene is TRBJ1-2, the V gene TRBV27; a weak D match, TRBD1 (6 bases). The CDR3 covers 15 residues. Germline loops: CDR1 MNHEY, CDR2 SMNVEV (reference sequence). The germline V and J ends were trimmed by 0 bases and 3 bases, with 11 bases remaining between them. The CDR3 DNA reads as TGTGCCAGCAGTTTATCTTCCAGGGGCTACTATGGCTACACCTTC. Its translation: CASSLSSRGYYGYTF.

The gene calls are TRBV3-1 and TRBJ1-2, with D perhaps TRBD1 (5 bases). The CDR3 extends over 14 amino acids. V was trimmed by 4 bases and J by 2 bases, leaving 11 bases between them. The germline V gene has CDR1 LGHDT and CDR2 YNNKEL (reference sequence). The CDR3 loop is CASSRGTLNYGYTF. Here the CDR3 DNA reads TGTGCCAGCAGCCGGGGCACTCTAAACTATGGCTACACCTTC.

This clonotype has more than one count but fewer than ten. The CDR3 reads CSAKTGDYEQYF. CDR3 DNA: TGCAGCGCAAAGACAGGGGACTACGAGCAGTACTTC. V is TRBV29-1 and J is TRBJ2-7; 8 positions match TRBD1. CDR1 is SQVTM and CDR2 is ANQGSEA in the germline V gene. Trimming removed 7 bases from V and 3 bases from J; junction bases left unmatched: 5. The CDR3 loop spans 12 amino acids.

This clonotype was seen only a few times. Given a much more abundant clone one base away, this may be a read error. The V and J genes are TRBV20-1 and TRBJ2-7; 7 nucleotides agree with TRBD1. This CDR3 is built from 13 residues. Germline CDR1 reads DFQATT; CDR2 reads SNEGSKA (reference sequence). Trimming took 4 bases from V and 6 from J; bases not matched to a gene: 9. The CDR3 region is CSANPSTGAEQYF. The CDR3 nucleotides are TGCAGTGCTAACCCCTCAACAGGGGCCGAGCAGTACTTC.

The J gene is TRBJ2-4, the V gene TRBV3-1; 7 bases line up with TRBD1. J was trimmed by 0 bases and V by 0 bases; bases with no gene match: 8. CDR3 length equals 18 residues. Germline CDR1 reads LGHDT; CDR2 reads YNNKEL (reference sequence). DNA for the CDR3: TGTGCCAGCAGCCAAGACGGTGGGACAGATCTAGCCAAAAACATTCAGTACTTC. Protein sequence: CASSQDGGTDLAKNIQYF.

This chain links TRBV4-3 with TRBJ2-7; TRBD1 matches at 9 bases. J was trimmed by 2 bases and V by 3 bases; bases with no gene match: 5. Germline lookup yields CDR1 LGHNA and CDR2 YSLEER. The CDR3 has 15 amino acids. The CDR3 sequence: CASSHGTGTPYEQYF. The DNA for the CDR3 is TGCGCCAGCAGCCACGGGACAGGGACACCCTACGAGCAGTACTTC.